One and the same sample provided the 17 T cell receptor beta chains below, sequenced in a study of T-cell memory formation after mild COVID-19. A single record per CDR3 protein comes from TCRdb applying MiXCR to the 5' RACE reads. The data contain some 190,000 distinct CDR3 sequences, approximately 16% of them singletons. The specimen was PBMCs or a T cell subset sorted from them (not recorded which). The origin of the receptors is an adult woman who had mild COVID-19 (a few samples of this study predate the infection). Cell type and time point are not known.

This clonotype was counted only a few times. The CDR3 loop is CASSPKNEQFF. The DNA for the CDR3 is TGTGCCAGCAGTCCGAAAAATGAGCAGTTCTTC. The chain combines TRBV12-3 or TRBV12-4 with TRBJ2-1; D gene uncertain. The CDR3 runs to 11 residues. The ends were cut back, 5 bases at V and 7 bases at J, with 6 bases in the middle.

This sequence joins TRBV18 and TRBJ2-7; D tentatively fits TRBD1 or TRBD2 (5 bases each). This CDR3 is built from 13 residues. Trimming took off 0 bases at V and 5 bases at J, with 8 bases between the two ends. Germline V lookup: CDR1 KGHSH, CDR2 LQKENI. CDR3 region: CASSPPGDHEQYF. For the CDR3, the DNA is TGTGCCAGCTCACCACCGGGGGACCACGAGCAGTACTTC. The variable domain in full, with the rest retrieved from reference TRBV18 and TRBJ2-7, is NAGVMQNPRHLVRRRGQEARLRCSPMKGHSHVYWYRQLPEEGLKFMVYLQKENIIDESGMPKERFSAEFPKEGPSILRIQQVVRGDSAAYFCASSPPGDHEQYFGPGTRLTVT.

This clonotype was detected a few times. This sequence joins TRBV3-1 and TRBJ2-3, with TRBD2 as a possible D gene (6 bases). The CDR3 is 16 amino acids. Deletions cut 1 base from V and 3 bases from J, with 14 bases between. Looked up from germline, CDR1 is LGHDT and CDR2 is YNNKEL (reference sequence). The CDR3 region has the DNA TGTGCCAGCAGCCAAGGTTTACTGGAGGGGACAGATACGCAGTATTTT. Protein sequence: CASSQGLLEGTDTQYF.

This clonotype was observed a few times. The chain has TRBV5-1 and TRBJ2-1, with TRBD1 matching over 7 bases. The V segment lost 4 bases and the J segment 10 bases; nucleotides outside the gene matches: 14. The CDR3 loop spans 15 amino acids. Germline V CDR1 and CDR2: SGHRS, YFSETQ. CDR3: CASSDGQASILEQFF. For the CDR3, the DNA is TGCGCCAGCAGCGATGGACAGGCCTCGATTTTGGAGCAGTTCTTC.

The chain employs TRBV29-1 and TRBJ1-2; a weak D match, TRBD1 (6 bases). V dropped 6 bases and J dropped 9 bases, with 23 bases sitting between them. The CDR3 is 14 amino acids. Germline CDR1 reads SQVTM; CDR2 reads ANQGSEA. CDR3 bases: TGCAGCGTCCCTATTCGGCAGGGGACTCGGAGCTACACCTTC. It specifies CSVPIRQGTRSYTF.

This chain links TRBV5-1 with TRBJ2-1; 9 bases are shared with TRBD1. V dropped 3 bases and J dropped 13; count of bases not matched to a gene: 8. Germline V gene data show CDR1 as SGHRS and CDR2 as YFSETQ. CDR3 length: 13 residues. The CDR3 bases are TGCGCCAGCAGCTCAGGACAGGGGTTAATTCAGTTCTTC. Encoded protein: CASSSGQGLIQFF.

This clonotype has at least ten counts. V is TRBV12-3 or TRBV12-4 and J is TRBJ2-7, with D hard to call. The CDR3 totals 12 residues. The V and J ends lost 1 base and 6 bases respectively, with 7 bases between them. CDR3 loop: CASSLGVGEQYF. The CDR3 nucleotides read TGTGCCAGCAGTTTAGGGGTAGGCGAGCAGTACTTC.

CDR3 DNA sequence: TGTGCCAGCAGCTCGGGACAGTCTAGCAATCAGCCCCAGCATTTT. The encoded protein is CASSSGQSSNQPQHF. The chain is built from TRBV7-8 and TRBJ1-5, with TRBD1 identical over 7 bases. Germline V gene sequence: CDR1 SGHVS, CDR2 FQNEAQ. The CDR3 length is 15 residues. V lost 4 bases, J lost 0 bases, and 3 bases stayed unmatched.

This clonotype was seen more than once but under ten times. For the CDR3, the DNA is TGCGCCAGCAGCTGGAGCGGCGATACTGAAGCTTTCTTT. This encodes CASSWSGDTEAFF. This chain links TRBV4-3 with TRBJ1-1; D ambiguous. Germline values: CDR1 LGHNA, CDR2 YSLEER. The CDR3 totals 13 residues. V gave up 5 bases and J gave up 5 bases, with 12 bases separating them.

This clonotype was seen more than once but under ten times. The chain carries TRBV15 and TRBJ2-5, with 7 positions matching TRBD1. The germline gives CDR1 LNHNV, CDR2 YYDKDF (reference sequence). This CDR3 spans 15 amino acids. The V segment lost 4 bases and the J segment 5 bases; nucleotides outside the gene matches: 10. The CDR3 DNA follows: TGTGCCACCAGCATTAACCCGACAGGGCAGGAGACCCAGTACTTC. Its protein product is CATSINPTGQETQYF.

This clonotype was seen a few times. J is TRBJ2-5 and V is TRBV12-3 or TRBV12-4; 7 nucleotides line up with TRBD2. Losses at the gene ends were 5 bases for V and 2 bases for J; bases not matched to a gene: 5. CDR3 length: 14 residues. The CDR3 bases are TGTGCCAGCAGTGAGAGCGGGATACAAGAGACCCAGTACTTC. This sequence encodes CASSESGIQETQYF.

The chain couples TRBV20-1 to TRBJ2-1; D call uncertain. The V end lost 1 base, the J end lost 1 base, and 11 bases lay between the germline ends. The CDR3 is 15 residues long. CDR1 is DFQATT and CDR2 is SNEGSKA in the germline V gene (reference sequence). The CDR3 loop reads CSARAHSFSYNEQFF. The CDR3, as DNA: TGCAGTGCTAGAGCCCACAGTTTTTCCTACAATGAGCAGTTCTTC.

The J gene is TRBJ1-5, the V gene TRBV5-1, with a tentative D call TRBD1 (6 bases). Germline V CDR1 and CDR2: SGHRS, YFSETQ. The CDR3 loop spans 13 amino acids. Trimming took off 0 bases at V and 5 bases at J, with 6 bases between the two ends. For the CDR3, the DNA is TGCGCCAGCAGCTTGGGACAGGATCAGCCCCAGCATTTT. Residues: CASSLGQDQPQHF.

This clonotype was observed many times. This chain uses TRBV11-2 with TRBJ2-1; TRBD1 might be the D (5 bases). V lost 1 base, J lost 1 base, and 8 bases lay in between. The germline V gene has CDR1 SGHAT and CDR2 FQNNGV. This CDR3 comprises 15 residues. The CDR3 reads CASSLVAGSYNEQFF. CDR3 nucleotide sequence: TGTGCCAGCAGCTTAGTGGCAGGGTCCTACAATGAGCAGTTCTTC.

This clonotype has just a few counts. The V and J genes are TRBV20-1 and TRBJ1-1; D unresolved. CDR3 length: 12 residues. With 6 bases removed from V and 8 bases from J, the gap between germline ends came to 16 bases. Germline V gene sequence: CDR1 DFQATT, CDR2 SNEGSKA (reference sequence). CDR3 sequence (DNA): TGCAGTGCCACCAGACCCCCTAGCGAAGCTTTCTTT. It yields the protein CSATRPPSEAFF.

The CDR3 is CASRKQGVGYGYTF. The CDR3 region has the DNA TGTGCCAGCAGGAAACAGGGGGTTGGCTATGGCTACACCTTC. J is TRBJ1-2 and V is TRBV3-1, with 8 positions matching TRBD1. Germline V lookup: CDR1 LGHDT, CDR2 YNNKEL (reference sequence). The CDR3 is 14 amino acids. Trimming took 6 bases from V and 4 from J; bases not matched to a gene: 7.

The chain has TRBV7-9 and TRBJ1-6, with D maybe TRBD1 (5 bases). CDR1 and CDR2 from the germline V gene are SEHNR and FQNEAQ (reference sequence). The ends were cut back, 1 base at V and 5 bases at J, with 9 bases in the middle. The CDR3 is 15 amino acids. The CDR3 nucleotides are TGTGCCAGCAGCTTAGGGGGGACCCATAATTCACCCCTCCACTTT. Translated: CASSLGGTHNSPLHF.